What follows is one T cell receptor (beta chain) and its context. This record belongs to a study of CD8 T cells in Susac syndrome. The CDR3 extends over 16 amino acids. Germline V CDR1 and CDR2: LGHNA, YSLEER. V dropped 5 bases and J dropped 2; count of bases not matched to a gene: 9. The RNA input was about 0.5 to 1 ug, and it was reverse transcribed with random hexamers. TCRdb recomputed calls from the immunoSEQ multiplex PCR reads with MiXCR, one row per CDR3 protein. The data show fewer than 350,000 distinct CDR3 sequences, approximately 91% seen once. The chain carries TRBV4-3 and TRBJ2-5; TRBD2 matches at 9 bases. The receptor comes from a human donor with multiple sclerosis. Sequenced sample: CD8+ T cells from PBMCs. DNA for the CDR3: TGCGCCAGCAGCGCGGGGCTAGCGGGAATTCAAGAGACCCAGTACTTC. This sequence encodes CASSAGLAGIQETQYF.